This TCR beta chain was found in a study of OX40 agonist ivuxolimab in advanced cancers. Overall study findings and caveats: At 0.1-3.0 mg/kg, partial responders had clonal expansion among the lowest observed.

As regards this clone: The antigen is undetermined.

Data came from immunoSEQ multiplex PCR; TCRdb stores just in-frame clones and leaves some out. Of about 67,000 clones detected, 80% to 90% appear once; the ten largest clones hold 2% to 2.5%. Specimen: CD4+ or CD8+ T cells sorted from blood, collected in a trial of the OX40 agonist ivuxolimab. This TCR came from an adult with an advanced solid tumor such as melanoma, head and neck, liver or kidney cancer.

The CDR3 loop reads CASSSWTSDINEQFF. The CDR3 DNA sequence: TGTGCCAGCAGTTCCTGGACTAGCGATATCAATGAGCAGTTCTTC. The V gene is TRBV6-5, the J gene TRBJ2-1; 9 nucleotides line up with TRBD2. With V trimmed by 4 bases and J by 6 bases, 7 bases remained unmatched. The CDR3 consists of 15 residues. CDR1 is MNHEY, CDR2 SVGAGI, per germline.